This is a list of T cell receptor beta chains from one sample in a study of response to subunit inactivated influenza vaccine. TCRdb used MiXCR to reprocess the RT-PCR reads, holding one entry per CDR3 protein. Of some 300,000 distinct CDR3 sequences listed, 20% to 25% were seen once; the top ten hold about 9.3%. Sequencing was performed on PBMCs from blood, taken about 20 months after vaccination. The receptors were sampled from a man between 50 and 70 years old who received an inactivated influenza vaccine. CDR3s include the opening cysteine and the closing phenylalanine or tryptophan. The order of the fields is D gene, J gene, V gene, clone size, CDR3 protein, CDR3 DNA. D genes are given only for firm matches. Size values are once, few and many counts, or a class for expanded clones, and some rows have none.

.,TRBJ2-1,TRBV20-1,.,CSARDVRFYNEQFF,TGCAGTGCTAGAGATGTGCGGTTCTACAATGAGCAGTTCTTC
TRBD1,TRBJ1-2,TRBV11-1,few,CASSPLFGTGQYMDYGYTF,TGTGCCAGCAGCCCACTATTCGGGACGGGACAGTATATGGACTATGGCTACACCTTC
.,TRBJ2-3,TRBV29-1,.,CSVEPHTDTQYF,TGCAGCGTTGAACCCCACACAGATACGCAGTATTTT
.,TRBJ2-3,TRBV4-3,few,CASSQNLRGREDTQYF,TGCGCCAGCAGCCAAAACCTCCGGGGGCGCGAAGATACGCAGTATTTT
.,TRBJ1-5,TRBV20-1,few,CSARGGVRASNQPQHF,TGCAGTGCTAGGGGGGGCGTCCGAGCGAGCAATCAGCCCCAGCATTTT
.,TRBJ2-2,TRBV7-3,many,CASSLTGDGELFF,TGTGCCAGCAGCTTAACCGGGGACGGGGAGCTGTTTTTT
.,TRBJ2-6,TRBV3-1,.,CASSQVAGANVLTF,TGTGCCAGCAGCCAAGTAGCTGGGGCCAACGTCCTGACTTTC
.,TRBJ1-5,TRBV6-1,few,CASSWNNQPQHF,TGTGCCAGCAGTTGGAATAATCAGCCCCAGCATTTT
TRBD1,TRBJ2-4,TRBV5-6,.,CASSLGDRGNIQYF,TGTGCCAGCAGCTTGGGCGACAGGGGAAACATTCAGTACTTC
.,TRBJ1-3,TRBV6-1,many,CASRGTYSGNTIYF,TGTGCCAGCAGAGGAACCTACTCTGGAAACACCATATATTTT